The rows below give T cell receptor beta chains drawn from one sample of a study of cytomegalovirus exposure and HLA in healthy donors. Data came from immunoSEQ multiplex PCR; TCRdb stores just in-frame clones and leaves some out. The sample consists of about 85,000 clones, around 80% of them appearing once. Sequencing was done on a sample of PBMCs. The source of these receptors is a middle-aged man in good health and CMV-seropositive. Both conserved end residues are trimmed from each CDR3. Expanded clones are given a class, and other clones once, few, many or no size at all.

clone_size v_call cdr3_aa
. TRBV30 AWSGTGGSQPQH
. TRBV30 AWSESHEQY
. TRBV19 ASSIVGLSYEQY
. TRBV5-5 ASSTTTGQANTGELF
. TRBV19 ASSPDRGGPVNTEAF
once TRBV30 AWRRPYSNQPQH
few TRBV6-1 ANDGTVYQETQY
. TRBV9 ASSVASTYNEQF
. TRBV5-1 ASSRGTSGYEQY
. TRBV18 ASSPQQGITGELF
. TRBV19 ASRPTGNYGYT
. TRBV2 ASSVLQGARQPQH
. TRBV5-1 ASSLMAGGEGEQY
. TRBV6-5 ASSWDREYEQY
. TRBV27 ASSPRVNYEQY
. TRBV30 AWSKGETPYYEQY
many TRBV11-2 ASSSGRGLAVNEQF
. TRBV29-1 SKSGQGSNEQY
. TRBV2 ASSEAAGRRSYEQY
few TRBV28 ASSLRGRPGEKLF
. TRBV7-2 ASSLGEGLYNEQF
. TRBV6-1 ASSRDTEAF
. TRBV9 ASSVDTGELF
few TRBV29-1 SVLGAYEQY
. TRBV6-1 ASSERGRVVSYGYT
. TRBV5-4 ASRRAGENLEQF
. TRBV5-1 ASHADRGFWTSGRVNEQF
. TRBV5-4 ASSPPGQGTYEQY
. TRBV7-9 SSTPSGQMY
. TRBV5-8 ASSFRTGNTGELF
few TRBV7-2 ASSLSGGRQGSSGNTIY
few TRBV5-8 ASSSGLAGVDEQF
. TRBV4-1 ASSQGGGTETQY
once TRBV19 ASSTDREVQPQH
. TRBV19 ASSMGLSTDTQY
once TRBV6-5 ASTRLAGESYEQY
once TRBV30 AWSVGLAGVDEQF
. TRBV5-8 ASSLTGFDSPLH
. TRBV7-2 ASTRLGGGPPIQY
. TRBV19 ASSGQTGGTWEQY
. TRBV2 ASSYTSNTGELF
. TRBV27 ASSPTGVGRGNTEAF
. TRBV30 AWISSGERNIQY
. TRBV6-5 ASSFFRGGGNQPQH
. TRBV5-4 ASSMGGSLGPQH
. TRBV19 ASSISSGQMMNTEAF
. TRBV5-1 ASSLETGGGSKGANVLT
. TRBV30 AWDGGQGYQPQH